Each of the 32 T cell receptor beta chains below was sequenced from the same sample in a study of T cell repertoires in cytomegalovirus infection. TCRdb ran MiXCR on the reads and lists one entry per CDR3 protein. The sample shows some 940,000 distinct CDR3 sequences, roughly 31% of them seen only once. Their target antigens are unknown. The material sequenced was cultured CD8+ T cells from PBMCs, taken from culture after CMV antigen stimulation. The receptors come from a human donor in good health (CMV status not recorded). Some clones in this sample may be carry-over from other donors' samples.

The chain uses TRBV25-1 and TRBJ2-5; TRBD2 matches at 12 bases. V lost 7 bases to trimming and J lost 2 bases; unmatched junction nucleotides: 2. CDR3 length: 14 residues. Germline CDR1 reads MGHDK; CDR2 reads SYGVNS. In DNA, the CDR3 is TGTGCCAGCAAACTAGCGGGGGGACAAGAGACCCAGTACTTC. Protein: CASKLAGGQETQYF.

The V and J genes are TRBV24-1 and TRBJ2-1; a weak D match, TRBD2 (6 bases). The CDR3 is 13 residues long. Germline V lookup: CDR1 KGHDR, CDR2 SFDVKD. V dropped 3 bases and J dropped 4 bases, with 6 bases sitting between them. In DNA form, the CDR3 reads TGTGCCACCAGTGATGGGAGGTACAATGAGCAGTTCTTC. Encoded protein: CATSDGRYNEQFF.

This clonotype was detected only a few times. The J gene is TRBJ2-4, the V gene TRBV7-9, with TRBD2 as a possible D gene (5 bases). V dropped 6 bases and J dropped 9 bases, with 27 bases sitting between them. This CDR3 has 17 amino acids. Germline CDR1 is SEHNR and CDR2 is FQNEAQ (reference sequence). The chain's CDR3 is CASRPPNNITIRGIQYF. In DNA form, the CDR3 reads TGTGCCAGCAGGCCACCGAATAATATCACAATTCGGGGCATTCAGTACTTC.

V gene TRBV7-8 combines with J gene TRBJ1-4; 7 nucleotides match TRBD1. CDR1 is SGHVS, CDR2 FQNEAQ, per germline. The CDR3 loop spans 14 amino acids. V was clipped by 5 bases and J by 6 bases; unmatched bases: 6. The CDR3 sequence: CASSGRGLYEKLFF. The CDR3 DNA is TGTGCCAGCAGCGGGAGGGGGCTTTATGAAAAACTGTTTTTT.

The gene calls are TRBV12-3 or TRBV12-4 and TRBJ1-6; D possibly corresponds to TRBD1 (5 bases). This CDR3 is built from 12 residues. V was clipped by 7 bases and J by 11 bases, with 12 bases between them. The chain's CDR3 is CASTAGGTPLHF. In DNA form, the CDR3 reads TGTGCCAGCACCGCCGGGGGGACACCCCTCCACTTT.

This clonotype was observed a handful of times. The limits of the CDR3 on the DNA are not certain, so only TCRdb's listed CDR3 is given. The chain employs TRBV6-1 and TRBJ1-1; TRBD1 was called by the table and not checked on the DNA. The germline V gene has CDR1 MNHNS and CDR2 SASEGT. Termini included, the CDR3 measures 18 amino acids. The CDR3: CASSEITSPVGQGAASFF.

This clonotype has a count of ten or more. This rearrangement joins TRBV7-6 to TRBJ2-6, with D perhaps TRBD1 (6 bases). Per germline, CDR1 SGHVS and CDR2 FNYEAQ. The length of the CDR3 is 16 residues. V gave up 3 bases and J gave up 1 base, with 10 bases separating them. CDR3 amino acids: CASSFDRWSGANVLTF. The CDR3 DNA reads TGTGCCAGCAGCTTCGACAGGTGGTCTGGGGCCAACGTCCTGACTTTC.

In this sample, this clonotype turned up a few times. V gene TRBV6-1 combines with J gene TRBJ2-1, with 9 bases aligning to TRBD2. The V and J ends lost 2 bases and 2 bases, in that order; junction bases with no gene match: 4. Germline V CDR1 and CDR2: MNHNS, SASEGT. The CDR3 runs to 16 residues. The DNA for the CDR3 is TGTGCCAGCAGTGAATTAGCGGGGGATCCCTACAATGAGCAGTTCTTC. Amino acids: CASSELAGDPYNEQFF.

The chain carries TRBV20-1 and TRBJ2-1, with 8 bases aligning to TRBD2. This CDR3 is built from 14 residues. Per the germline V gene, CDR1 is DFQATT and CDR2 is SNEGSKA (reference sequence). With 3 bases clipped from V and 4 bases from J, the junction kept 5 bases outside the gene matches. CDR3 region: CSASEAGVYNEQFF. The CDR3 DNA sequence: TGCAGTGCTAGTGAAGCGGGGGTTTACAATGAGCAGTTCTTC.

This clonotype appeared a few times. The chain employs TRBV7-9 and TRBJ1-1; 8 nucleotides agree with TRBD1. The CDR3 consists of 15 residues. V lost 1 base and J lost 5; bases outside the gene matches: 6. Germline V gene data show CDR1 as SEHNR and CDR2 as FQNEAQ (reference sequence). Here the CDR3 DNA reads TGTGCCAGCAGCTTAGGAGCAGGGGGCGAAACTGAAGCTTTCTTT. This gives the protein CASSLGAGGETEAFF.

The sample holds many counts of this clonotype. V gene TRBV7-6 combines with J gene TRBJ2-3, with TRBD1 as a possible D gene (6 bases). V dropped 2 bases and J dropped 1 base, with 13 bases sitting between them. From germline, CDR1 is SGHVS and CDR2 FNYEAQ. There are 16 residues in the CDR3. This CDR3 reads CASSLWLSGGTDTQYF. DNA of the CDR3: TGTGCCAGCAGCTTATGGCTTTCAGGGGGCACAGATACGCAGTATTTT.

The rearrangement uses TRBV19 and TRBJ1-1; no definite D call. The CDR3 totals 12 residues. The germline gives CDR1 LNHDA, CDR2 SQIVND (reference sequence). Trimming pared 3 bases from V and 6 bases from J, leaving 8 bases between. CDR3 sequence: CASSIGTSEAFF. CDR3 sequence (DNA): TGTGCCAGTAGTATTGGAACGTCTGAAGCTTTCTTT.

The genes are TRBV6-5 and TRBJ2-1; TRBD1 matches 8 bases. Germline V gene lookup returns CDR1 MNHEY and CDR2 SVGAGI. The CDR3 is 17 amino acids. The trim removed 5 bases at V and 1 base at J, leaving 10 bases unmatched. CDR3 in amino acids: CASSLLSTGVSYNEQFF. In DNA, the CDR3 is TGTGCCAGCAGTCTGCTGTCGACAGGGGTGTCCTACAATGAGCAGTTCTTC.

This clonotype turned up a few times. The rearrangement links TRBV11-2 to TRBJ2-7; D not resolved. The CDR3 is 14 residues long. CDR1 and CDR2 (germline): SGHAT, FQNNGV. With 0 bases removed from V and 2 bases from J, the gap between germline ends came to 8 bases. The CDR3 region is CASSLEGRPYEQYV. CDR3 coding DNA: TGTGCCAGCAGCTTAGAAGGCAGGCCCTACGAGCAGTACGTC.

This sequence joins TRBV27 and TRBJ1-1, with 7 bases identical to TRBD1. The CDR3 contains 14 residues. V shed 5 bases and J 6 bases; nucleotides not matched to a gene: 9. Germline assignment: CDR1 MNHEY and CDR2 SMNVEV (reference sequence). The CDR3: CASSRTTGIAEAFF. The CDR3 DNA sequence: TGTGCCAGCAGTCGAACGACAGGGATCGCTGAAGCTTTCTTT.

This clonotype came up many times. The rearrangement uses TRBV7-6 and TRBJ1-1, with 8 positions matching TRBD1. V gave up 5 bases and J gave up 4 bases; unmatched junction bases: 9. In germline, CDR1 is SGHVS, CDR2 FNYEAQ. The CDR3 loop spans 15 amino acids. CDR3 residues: CASSPGTGTLTEAFF. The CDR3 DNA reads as TGTGCCAGCAGCCCTGGGACAGGAACTCTCACTGAAGCTTTCTTT.

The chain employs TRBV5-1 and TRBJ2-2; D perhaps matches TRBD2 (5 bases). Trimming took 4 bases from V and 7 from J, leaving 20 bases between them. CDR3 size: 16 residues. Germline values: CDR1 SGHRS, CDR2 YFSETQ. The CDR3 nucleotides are TGCGCCAGCAGCCATGACCGGGATCAAGGAGTCGGGGAGCTGTTTTTT. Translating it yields CASSHDRDQGVGELFF.

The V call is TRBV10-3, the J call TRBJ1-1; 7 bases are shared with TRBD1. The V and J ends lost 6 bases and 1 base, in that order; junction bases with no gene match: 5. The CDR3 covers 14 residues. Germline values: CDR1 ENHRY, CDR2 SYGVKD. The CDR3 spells CAISDRAQNTEAFF. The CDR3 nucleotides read TGTGCCATCAGCGACAGGGCCCAGAACACTGAAGCTTTCTTT.

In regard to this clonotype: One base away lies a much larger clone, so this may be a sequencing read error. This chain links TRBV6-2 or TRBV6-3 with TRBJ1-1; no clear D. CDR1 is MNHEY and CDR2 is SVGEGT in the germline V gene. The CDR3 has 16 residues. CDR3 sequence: CVSSYSLTSGNTEAFF. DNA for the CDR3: TGTGTCAGCAGTTACAGCCTTACGTCAGGGAACACTGAAGCTTTCTTT.

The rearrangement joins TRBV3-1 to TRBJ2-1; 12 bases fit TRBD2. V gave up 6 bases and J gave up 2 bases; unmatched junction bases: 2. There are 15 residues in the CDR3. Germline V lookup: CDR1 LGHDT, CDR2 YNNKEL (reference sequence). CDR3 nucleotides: TGTGCCAGCAGGACTAGCGGGGGCGCCTACAATGAGCAGTTCTTC. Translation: CASRTSGGAYNEQFF.

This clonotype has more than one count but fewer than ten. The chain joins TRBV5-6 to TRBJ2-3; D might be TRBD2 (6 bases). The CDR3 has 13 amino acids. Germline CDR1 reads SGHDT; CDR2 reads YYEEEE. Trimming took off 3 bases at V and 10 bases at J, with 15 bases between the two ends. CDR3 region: CASSSGASDPQYF. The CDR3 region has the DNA TGTGCCAGCAGCTCTGGGGCTAGCGATCCGCAGTATTTT.

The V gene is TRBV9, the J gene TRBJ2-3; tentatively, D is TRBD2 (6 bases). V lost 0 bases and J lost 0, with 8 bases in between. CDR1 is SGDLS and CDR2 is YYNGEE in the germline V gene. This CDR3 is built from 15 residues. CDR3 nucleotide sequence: TGTGCCAGCAGCGTAGCGGGGACTAGCACAGATACGCAGTATTTT. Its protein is CASSVAGTSTDTQYF.

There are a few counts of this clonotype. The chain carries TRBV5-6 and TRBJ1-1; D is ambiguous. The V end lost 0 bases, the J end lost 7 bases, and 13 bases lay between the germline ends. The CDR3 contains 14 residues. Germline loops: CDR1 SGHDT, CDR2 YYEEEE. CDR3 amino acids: CASSLVGIQFEAFF. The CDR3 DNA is TGTGCCAGCAGCTTGGTCGGAATCCAGTTTGAAGCTTTCTTT.

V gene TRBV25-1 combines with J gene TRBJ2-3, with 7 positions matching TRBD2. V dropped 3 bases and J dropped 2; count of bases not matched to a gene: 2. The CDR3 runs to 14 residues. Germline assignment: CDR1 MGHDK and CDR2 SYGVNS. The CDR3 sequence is CASSEREYTDTQYF. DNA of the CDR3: TGTGCCAGCAGTGAGCGGGAGTACACAGATACGCAGTATTTT.

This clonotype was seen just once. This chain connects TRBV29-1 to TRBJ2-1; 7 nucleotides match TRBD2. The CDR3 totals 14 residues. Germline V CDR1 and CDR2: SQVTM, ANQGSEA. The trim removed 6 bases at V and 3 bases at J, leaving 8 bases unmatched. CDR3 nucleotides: TGCAGCGTGCCCCTCCGGGGGGTCTACAATGAGCAGTTCTTC. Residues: CSVPLRGVYNEQFF.

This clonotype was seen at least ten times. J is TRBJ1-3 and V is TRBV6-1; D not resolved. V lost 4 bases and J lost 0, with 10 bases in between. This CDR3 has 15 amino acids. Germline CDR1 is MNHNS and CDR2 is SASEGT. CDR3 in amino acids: CASSVAASSGNTIYF. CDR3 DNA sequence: TGTGCCAGCAGTGTAGCGGCAAGCTCTGGAAACACCATATATTTT.

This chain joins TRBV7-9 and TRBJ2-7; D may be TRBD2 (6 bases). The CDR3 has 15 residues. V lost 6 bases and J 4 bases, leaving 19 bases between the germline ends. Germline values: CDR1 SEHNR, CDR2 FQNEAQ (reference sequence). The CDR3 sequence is CASSTGLASVYEQYV. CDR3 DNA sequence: TGTGCCAGCAGTACGGGGCTAGCGTCGGTTTACGAGCAGTACGTC.

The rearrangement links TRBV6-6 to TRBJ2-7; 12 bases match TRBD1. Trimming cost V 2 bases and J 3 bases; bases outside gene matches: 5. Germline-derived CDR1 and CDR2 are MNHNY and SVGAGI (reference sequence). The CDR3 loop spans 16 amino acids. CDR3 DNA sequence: TGTGCCAGCAGTTACCTTGGGGACAGGGGGCTCTACGAGCAGTACTTC. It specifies CASSYLGDRGLYEQYF.

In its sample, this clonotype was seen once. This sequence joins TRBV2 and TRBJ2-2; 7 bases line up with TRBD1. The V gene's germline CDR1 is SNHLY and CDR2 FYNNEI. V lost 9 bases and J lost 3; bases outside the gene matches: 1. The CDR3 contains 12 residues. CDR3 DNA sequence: TGTGCCAGGCAGGGGGACACCGGGGAGCTGTTTTTT. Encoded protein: CARQGDTGELFF. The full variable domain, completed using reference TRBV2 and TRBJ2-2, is EPEVTQTPSHQVTQMGQEVILRCVPISNHLYFYWYRQILGQKVEFLVSFYNNEISEKSEIFDDQFSVERPDGSNFTLKIRSTKLEDSAMYFCARQGDTGELFFGEGSRLTVL.

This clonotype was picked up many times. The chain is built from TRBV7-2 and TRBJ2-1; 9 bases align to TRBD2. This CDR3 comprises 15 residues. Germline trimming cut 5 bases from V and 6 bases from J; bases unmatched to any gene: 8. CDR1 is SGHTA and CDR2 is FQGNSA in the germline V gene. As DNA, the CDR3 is TGTGCCAGCAGCGCCCCGGGACTAGCCCTCAATGAGCAGTTCTTC. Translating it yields CASSAPGLALNEQFF.

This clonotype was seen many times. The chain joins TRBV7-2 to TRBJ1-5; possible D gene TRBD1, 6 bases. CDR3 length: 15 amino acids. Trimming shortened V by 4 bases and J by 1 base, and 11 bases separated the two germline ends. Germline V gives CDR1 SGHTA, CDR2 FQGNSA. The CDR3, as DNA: TGTGCCAGCAGCTCCGGACAGAGCAGCAATCAGCCCCAGCATTTT. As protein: CASSSGQSSNQPQHF.

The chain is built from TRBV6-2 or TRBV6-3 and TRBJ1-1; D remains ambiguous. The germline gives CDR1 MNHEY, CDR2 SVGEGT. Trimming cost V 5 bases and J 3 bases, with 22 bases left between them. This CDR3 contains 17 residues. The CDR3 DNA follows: TGTGCCAGCAGTCGTTACCCGGCAGGCTCCGCGGACACTGAAGCTTTCTTT. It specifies CASSRYPAGSADTEAFF.